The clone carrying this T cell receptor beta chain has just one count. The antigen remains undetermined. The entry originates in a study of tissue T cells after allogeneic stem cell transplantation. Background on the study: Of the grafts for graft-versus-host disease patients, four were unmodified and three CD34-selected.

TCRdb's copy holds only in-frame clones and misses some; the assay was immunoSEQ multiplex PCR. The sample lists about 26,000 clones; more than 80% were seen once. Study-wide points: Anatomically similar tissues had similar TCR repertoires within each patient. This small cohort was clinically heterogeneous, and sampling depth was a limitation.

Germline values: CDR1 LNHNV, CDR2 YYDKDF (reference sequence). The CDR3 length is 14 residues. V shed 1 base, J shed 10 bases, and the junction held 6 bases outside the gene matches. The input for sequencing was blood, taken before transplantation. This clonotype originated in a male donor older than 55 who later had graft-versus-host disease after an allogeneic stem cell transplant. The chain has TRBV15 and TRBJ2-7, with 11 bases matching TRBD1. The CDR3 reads CATSRGPGQGVQYF. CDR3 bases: TGTGCCACCAGCAGAGGTCCGGGACAGGGGGTCCAGTACTTC.